One sample yielded the 22 T cell receptor beta chains listed below, sequenced in a study of blood T cell repertoires in COVID-19. Repertoires were generated with immunoSEQ multiplex PCR, while TCRdb's copy carries only in-frame clones and drops some. The table records about 230,000 clones, approximately 87% of them present only once. The sequenced sample consisted of peripheral blood. The receptors shown here come from an older woman with active or convalescent COVID-19.

This clone was seen more than once but under ten times. The rearrangement links TRBV12-3 or TRBV12-4 to TRBJ1-5; D is ambiguous. V was clipped by 5 bases and J by 6 bases, with 8 bases between them. The CDR3 totals 12 residues. CDR3 in DNA: TGTGCCAGCAGTGCCGGGTTTCAGCCCCAGCATTTT. Amino acid sequence: CASSAGFQPQHF.

This clone was counted a single time. V usage is TRBV14 and J usage is TRBJ1-1, with D perhaps matching TRBD1 (5 bases). The CDR3 has 13 residues. Germline V gene sequence: CDR1 SGHDN, CDR2 FVKESK. V lost 4 bases to trimming and J lost 5 bases, with 11 bases between them. For the CDR3, the DNA is TGTGCCAGCAGCCTACAGGTTGGGACTGAAGCTTTCTTT. Protein sequence: CASSLQVGTEAFF.

The chain combines TRBV19 with TRBJ1-3, with unresolved D. Germline CDR1 and CDR2: LNHDA and SQIVND (reference sequence). Trimming took off 8 bases at V and 4 bases at J, with 6 bases between the two ends. The CDR3 runs to 11 residues. CDR3 DNA: TGTGCCAGTTCCGGGGGAAACACCATATATTTT. Its translation: CASSGGNTIYF.

This chain joins TRBV5-4 and TRBJ1-2; 8 nucleotides match TRBD1. Germline values: CDR1 SGHNT, CDR2 YYREEE (reference sequence). The CDR3 is 16 amino acids. With V trimmed by 4 bases and J by 0 bases, 8 bases remained unmatched. The CDR3 here is CASSSFGTGSNYGYTF. The CDR3 DNA reads TGTGCCAGCAGCAGCTTTGGGACAGGTTCTAACTATGGCTACACCTTC.

J is TRBJ2-3 and V is TRBV6-2 or TRBV6-3; D ambiguous. V shed 6 bases and J shed 0 bases, with 4 bases lying between them. This CDR3 contains 12 residues. The V gene's germline CDR1 is MNHEY and CDR2 SVGEGT. The CDR3 nucleotides read TGTGCCAGCAGCGAGAGCACAGATACGCAGTATTTT. It yields the protein CASSESTDTQYF.

The rearrangement links TRBV19 to TRBJ2-6; D unclear. The CDR3 has 16 residues. The germline gives CDR1 LNHDA, CDR2 SQIVND (reference sequence). V lost 4 bases and J lost 0, with 10 bases in between. CDR3 protein: CASSTPGLSGANVLTF. The CDR3 coding sequence is TGTGCCAGTAGTACCCCGGGTCTCTCTGGGGCCAACGTCCTGACTTTC.

This clone was seen a few times. The rearrangement joins TRBV30 to TRBJ2-2; the match to TRBD1 covers 9 bases. The CDR3 is 15 residues long. The germline gives CDR1 GTSNPN, CDR2 SVGIG (reference sequence). The V segment lost 4 bases and the J segment 4 bases; nucleotides outside the gene matches: 7. CDR3 in DNA: TGTGCCTGGACAGGACAGGGGAGGAGCACCGGGGAGCTGTTTTTT. Residues: CAWTGQGRSTGELFF. Supplemented by reference TRBV30 and TRBJ2-2, the full variable domain reads SQTIHQWPATLVQPVGSPLSLECTVEGTSNPNLYWYRQAAGRGLQLLFYSVGIGQISSEVPQNLSASRPQDRQFILSSKKLLLSDSGFYLCAWTGQGRSTGELFFGEGSRLTVL.

The chain has TRBV5-8 and TRBJ2-5; D may be TRBD1 (6 bases). This CDR3 is 13 amino acids long. Germline CDR1 SGHTS, CDR2 YDEGEE. V was shortened by 4 bases and J by 4 bases, with 11 bases between the two germline ends. CDR3 loop: CASSRGGRETQYF. In DNA, the CDR3 is TGTGCCAGCAGCAGAGGGGGTAGAGAGACCCAGTACTTC.

The genes are TRBV9 and TRBJ1-3; TRBD1 matches at 7 bases. From germline, CDR1 is SGDLS and CDR2 YYNGEE. The CDR3 is 17 residues long. Trimming cost V 4 bases and J 0 bases; bases outside gene matches: 10. The CDR3 sequence: CASSPRWGTASGNTIYF. In nucleotides, the CDR3 is TGTGCCAGCAGCCCGAGGTGGGGGACAGCCTCTGGAAACACCATATATTTT.

The J gene is TRBJ2-5, the V gene TRBV3-1 (or the pseudogene TRBV3-2); D gene ambiguous. Germline CDR1 is LGHDT and CDR2 is YNNKEL (reference sequence). This CDR3 spans 12 amino acids. V was shortened by 2 bases and J by 4 bases, with 5 bases between the two germline ends. The CDR3 loop reads CASSQNGETQYF. In nucleotides, the CDR3 is TGTGCCAGCAGCCAAAACGGAGAGACCCAGTACTTC.

CDR3 coding DNA: TGCGCCAGCAGCTTGGACAGTCGGAACACTGAAGCTTTCTTT. Amino acids: CASSLDSRNTEAFF. The chain uses TRBV5-1 and TRBJ1-1; D gene uncertain. Trimming cost V 0 bases and J 1 base, with 7 bases left between them. Germline V gives CDR1 SGHRS, CDR2 YFSETQ. The CDR3 totals 14 residues.

The chain links TRBV7-9 to TRBJ2-7; TRBD1 matches at 9 bases. CDR3 length: 13 residues. CDR1 and CDR2 (germline): SEHNR, FQNEAQ (reference sequence). V dropped 6 bases and J dropped 7; count of bases not matched to a gene: 7. The DNA for the CDR3 is TGTGCCAGCAGTTCCCGGGACAGGGATGAGCAGTACTTC. This encodes CASSSRDRDEQYF.

The chain couples TRBV7-2 to TRBJ2-2; D unclear. Germline CDR1 reads SGHTA; CDR2 reads FQGNSA. V was shortened by 3 bases and J by 1 base, with 12 bases between the two germline ends. This CDR3 contains 16 residues. CDR3 sequence reads: CASSFGALGNTGELFF. In nucleotides, the CDR3 is TGTGCCAGCAGCTTTGGAGCGTTAGGGAACACCGGGGAGCTGTTTTTT. The full variable domain, its missing parts supplied by reference TRBV7-2 and TRBJ2-2, is GAGVSQSPSNKVTEKGKDVELRCDPISGHTALYWYRQSLGQGLEFLIYFQGNSAPDKSGLPSDRFSAERTGGSVSTLTIQRTQQEDSAVYLCASSFGALGNTGELFFGEGSRLTVL.

V and J are TRBV2 and TRBJ1-1; 10 positions match TRBD1. This CDR3 is 12 amino acids long. V lost 3 bases and J lost 10; bases outside the gene matches: 2. Germline V gene data show CDR1 as SNHLY and CDR2 as FYNNEI. CDR3 protein: CASSDRDRGAFF. Written as DNA, the CDR3 is TGTGCCAGCAGTGACCGGGACAGGGGAGCTTTCTTT.

This chain connects TRBV7-3 to TRBJ2-1, with 8 bases identical to TRBD2. The CDR3 spans 15 residues. Germline assignment: CDR1 SGHTA and CDR2 FQGTGA. With V trimmed by 5 bases and J by 1 base, 4 bases remained unmatched. For the CDR3, the DNA is TGTGCCAGCAGCCCGGGGGGGCCTTCCTACAATGAGCAGTTCTTC. It codes for CASSPGGPSYNEQFF.

This clone appeared a single time. The V gene is TRBV4-3, the J gene TRBJ1-6; D might be TRBD1 (5 bases). Per germline, CDR1 LGHNA and CDR2 YSLEER. Trimming shortened V by 4 bases and J by 2 bases, and 12 bases separated the two germline ends. The CDR3 totals 16 residues. The CDR3 bases are TGCGCCAGCAGCCGCACGACAGTGACCTATAATTCACCCCTCCACTTT. Its translation is CASSRTTVTYNSPLHF.

V is TRBV24-1 and J is TRBJ2-5, with TRBD2 matching 9 bases. Germline CDR1 and CDR2: KGHDR and SFDVKD. After removal of 9 bases from V and 5 bases from J, the junction contained 6 bases not matched to a gene. The CDR3 is 13 residues long. In DNA form, the CDR3 reads TGTGCCACCTCCGGGACTAGCTTGGAGACCCAGTACTTC. Protein product: CATSGTSLETQYF.

The chain carries TRBV5-1 and TRBJ2-2; the D gene is possibly TRBD1 (5 bases). CDR1 SGHRS and CDR2 YFSETQ come from the germline V gene. This CDR3 region has 14 residues. The V and J ends lost 3 bases and 7 bases respectively, with 13 bases between them. The CDR3 sequence is CASSSQGWDGELFF. The CDR3 DNA reads as TGCGCCAGCAGCTCGCAGGGCTGGGACGGGGAGCTGTTTTTT.

The V call is TRBV5-1, the J call TRBJ2-1; TRBD2 aligns across 12 bases. The CDR3 is 20 amino acids. The germline V gene encodes CDR1 SGHRS and CDR2 YFSETQ. Trimming cost V 4 bases and J 7 bases; bases outside gene matches: 21. The CDR3 region is CASSPLPRLAGARLRNEQFF. The CDR3 coding sequence is TGCGCCAGCAGCCCTCTTCCGCGACTAGCGGGAGCCAGGCTGAGGAATGAGCAGTTCTTC.

This clone appeared a single time. V is TRBV15 and J is TRBJ2-1; TRBD1 aligns across 9 bases. V shed 0 bases and J 15 bases; nucleotides not matched to a gene: 3. This CDR3 has 12 amino acids. CDR1 and CDR2 (germline): LNHNV, YYDKDF (reference sequence). CDR3 sequence: CATSRDRDRVFF. Written as DNA, the CDR3 is TGTGCCACCAGCAGAGACCGGGACAGGGTGTTCTTC. Using reference TRBV15 and TRBJ2-1 for the parts outside the CDR3, the full variable domain is DAMVIQNPRYQVTQFGKPVTLSCSQTLNHNVMYWYQQKSSQAPKLLFHYYDKDFNNEADTPDNFQSRRPNTSFCFLDIRSPGLGDTAMYLCATSRDRDRVFFGPGTRLTVL.

V usage is TRBV6-6 and J usage is TRBJ1-2; 9 bases line up with TRBD1. V gave up 2 bases and J gave up 9 bases; unmatched junction bases: 4. CDR1 MNHNY and CDR2 SVGAGI come from the germline V gene (reference sequence). This CDR3 is built from 13 residues. In DNA form, the CDR3 reads TGTGCCAGCAGTTACACCGGGACAGGGAGCTACACCTTC. It translates to CASSYTGTGSYTF.

The rearrangement joins TRBV23-1 to TRBJ1-1, with D uncertain. TRBV23-1 is filed as an ORF, its function uncertain. Trimming cost V 11 bases and J 1 base, with 11 bases left between them. This CDR3 is built from 12 residues. DNA of the CDR3: TGCGCCCGGCAGGCAGCGAACACTGAAGCTTTCTTT. Amino acid sequence: CARQAANTEAFF.